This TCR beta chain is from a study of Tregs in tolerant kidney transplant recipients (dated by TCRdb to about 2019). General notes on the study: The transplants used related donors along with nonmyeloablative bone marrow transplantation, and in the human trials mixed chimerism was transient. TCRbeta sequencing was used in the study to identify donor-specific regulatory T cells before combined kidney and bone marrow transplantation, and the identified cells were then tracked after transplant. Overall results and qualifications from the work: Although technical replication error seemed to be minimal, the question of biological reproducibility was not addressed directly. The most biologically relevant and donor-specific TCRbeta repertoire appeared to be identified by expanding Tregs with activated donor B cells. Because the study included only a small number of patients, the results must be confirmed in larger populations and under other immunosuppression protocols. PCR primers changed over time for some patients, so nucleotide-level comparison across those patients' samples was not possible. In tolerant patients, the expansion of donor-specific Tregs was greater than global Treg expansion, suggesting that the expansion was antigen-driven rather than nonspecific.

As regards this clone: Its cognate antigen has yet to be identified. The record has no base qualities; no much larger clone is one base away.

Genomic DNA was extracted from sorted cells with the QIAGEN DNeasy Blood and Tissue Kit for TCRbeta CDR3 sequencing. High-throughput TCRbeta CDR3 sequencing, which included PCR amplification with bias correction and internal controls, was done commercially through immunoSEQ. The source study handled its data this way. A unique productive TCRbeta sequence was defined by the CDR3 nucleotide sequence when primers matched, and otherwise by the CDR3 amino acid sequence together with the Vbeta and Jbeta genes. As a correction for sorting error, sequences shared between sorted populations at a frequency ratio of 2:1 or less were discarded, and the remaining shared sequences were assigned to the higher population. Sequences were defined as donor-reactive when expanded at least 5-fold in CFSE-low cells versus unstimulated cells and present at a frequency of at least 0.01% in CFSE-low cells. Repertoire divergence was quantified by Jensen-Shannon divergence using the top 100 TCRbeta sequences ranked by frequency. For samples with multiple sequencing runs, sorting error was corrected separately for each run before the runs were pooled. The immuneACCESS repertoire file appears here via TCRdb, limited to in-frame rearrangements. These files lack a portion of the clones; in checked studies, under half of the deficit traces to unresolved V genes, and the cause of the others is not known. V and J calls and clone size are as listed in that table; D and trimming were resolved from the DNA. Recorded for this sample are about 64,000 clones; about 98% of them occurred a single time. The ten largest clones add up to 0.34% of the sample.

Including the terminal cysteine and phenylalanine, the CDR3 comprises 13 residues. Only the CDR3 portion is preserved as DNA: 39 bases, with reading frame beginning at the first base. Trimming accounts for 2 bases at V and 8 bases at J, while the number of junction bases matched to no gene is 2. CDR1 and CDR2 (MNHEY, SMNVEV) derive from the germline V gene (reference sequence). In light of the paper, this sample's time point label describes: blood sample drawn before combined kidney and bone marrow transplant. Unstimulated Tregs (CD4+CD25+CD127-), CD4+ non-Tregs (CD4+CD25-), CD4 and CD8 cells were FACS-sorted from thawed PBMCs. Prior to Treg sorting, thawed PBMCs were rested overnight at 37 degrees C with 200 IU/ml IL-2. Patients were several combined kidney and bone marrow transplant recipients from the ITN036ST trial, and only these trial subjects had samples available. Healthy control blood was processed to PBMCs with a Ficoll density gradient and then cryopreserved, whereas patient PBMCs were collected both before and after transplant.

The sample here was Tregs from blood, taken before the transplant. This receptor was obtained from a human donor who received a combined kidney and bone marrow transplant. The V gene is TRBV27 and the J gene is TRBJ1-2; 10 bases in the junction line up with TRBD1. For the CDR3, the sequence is CASSLRTGGGYTF. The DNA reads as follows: TGTGCCAGCAGTTTAAGGACAGGGGGAGGCTACACCTTC.